This TCR beta chain was observed in a study of blood T cell repertoires in COVID-19. As for the study in general: Some COVID-19 samples were acute and others convalescent; all came from the United States, Italy and Spain. PBMCs, B-cell-depleted T cells, or T cells provided the cDNA or gDNA that made up the material.

With V trimmed by 6 bases and J by 6 bases, 9 bases remained unmatched. The CDR3 covers 15 residues. Per the germline V gene, CDR1 is MDHEN and CDR2 is SYDVKM. As originally analysed: It was from reference gene primer amplification that nucleated cell counts were estimated. The table came from immunoSEQ multiplex PCR; TCRdb's copy has only in-frame clones and leaves some out. That table furnishes V, J and clone size, whereas the DNA furnished D and trimming. The repertoire holds more than 90,000 clones, about 77% seen once, with approximately 9.2% in the top ten. What was sequenced was peripheral blood. The TCR sequence derives from a woman of 80 years or more with acute or convalescent COVID-19. The V call is TRBV28, the J call TRBJ1-2, with 11 bases that match TRBD1. The CDR3 bases are TGTGCCAGCAGCCCGGACAGGGGGCGCGTGAATGGCTACACCTTC. Its translation is CASSPDRGRVNGYTF.